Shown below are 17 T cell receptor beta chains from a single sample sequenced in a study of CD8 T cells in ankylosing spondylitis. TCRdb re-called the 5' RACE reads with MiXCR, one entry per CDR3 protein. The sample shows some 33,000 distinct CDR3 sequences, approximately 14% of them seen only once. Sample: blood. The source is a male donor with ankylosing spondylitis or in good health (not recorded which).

Written as DNA, the CDR3 is TGCAGTGCTACGGGGGAGAACACAGATACGCAGTATTTT. Its translation: CSATGENTDTQYF. The J gene is TRBJ2-3, the V gene TRBV20-1; tentatively, D is TRBD2 (6 bases). Per the germline V gene, CDR1 is DFQATT and CDR2 is SNEGSKA (reference sequence). Trimming removed 4 bases at V and 2 bases at J, with 10 bases between. CDR3 size: 13 residues.

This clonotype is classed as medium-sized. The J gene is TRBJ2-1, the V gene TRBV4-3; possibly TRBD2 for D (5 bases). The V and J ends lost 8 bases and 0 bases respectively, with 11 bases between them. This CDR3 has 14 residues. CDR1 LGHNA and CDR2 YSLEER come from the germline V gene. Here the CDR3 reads CASGWAGSYNEQFF. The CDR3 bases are TGCGCCAGCGGCTGGGCGGGCTCCTACAATGAGCAGTTCTTC.

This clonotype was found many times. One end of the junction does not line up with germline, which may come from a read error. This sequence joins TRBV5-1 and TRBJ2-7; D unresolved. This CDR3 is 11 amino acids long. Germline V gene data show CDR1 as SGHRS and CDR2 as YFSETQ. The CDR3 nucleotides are TGTGCCAGCAGTTTGGGTTACGAGCAGTACTTC. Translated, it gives CASSLGYEQYF.

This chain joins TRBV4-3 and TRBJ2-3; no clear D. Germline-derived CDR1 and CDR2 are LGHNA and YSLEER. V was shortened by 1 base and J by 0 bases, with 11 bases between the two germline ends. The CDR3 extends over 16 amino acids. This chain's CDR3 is CASSQVGSTSTDTQYF. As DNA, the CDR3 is TGCGCCAGCAGCCAAGTCGGCAGTACTAGCACAGATACGCAGTATTTT.

CDR3 protein: CASSPLMTLATGELFF. As DNA, the CDR3 is TGTGCCAGCAGTCCCCTCATGACTCTAGCCACCGGGGAGCTGTTTTTT. This chain connects TRBV12-3 or TRBV12-4 to TRBJ2-2, with a weak D call TRBD2 (5 bases). CDR3 length: 16 amino acids. Trimming pared 5 bases from V and 4 bases from J, leaving 17 bases between.

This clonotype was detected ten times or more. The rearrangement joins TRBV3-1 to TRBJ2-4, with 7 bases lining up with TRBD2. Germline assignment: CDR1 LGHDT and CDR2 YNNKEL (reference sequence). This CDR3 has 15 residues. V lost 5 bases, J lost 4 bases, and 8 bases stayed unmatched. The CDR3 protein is CASSWTRAGKNIQYF. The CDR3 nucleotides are TGTGCCAGCAGCTGGACTAGGGCGGGAAAAAACATTCAGTACTTC.

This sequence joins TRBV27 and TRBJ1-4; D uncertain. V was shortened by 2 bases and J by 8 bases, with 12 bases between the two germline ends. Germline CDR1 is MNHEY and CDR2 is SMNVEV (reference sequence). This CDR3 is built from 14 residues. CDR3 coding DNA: TGTGCCAGCAGTTTAACCTGGGTCCGGGAAAAACTGTTTTTT. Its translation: CASSLTWVREKLFF.

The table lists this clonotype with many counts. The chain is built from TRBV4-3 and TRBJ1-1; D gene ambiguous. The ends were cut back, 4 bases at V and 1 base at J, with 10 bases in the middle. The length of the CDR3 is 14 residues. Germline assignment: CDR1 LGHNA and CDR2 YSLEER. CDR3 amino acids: CASSPRLGNTEAFF. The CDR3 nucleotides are TGCGCCAGCAGCCCAAGATTAGGGAACACTGAAGCTTTCTTT.

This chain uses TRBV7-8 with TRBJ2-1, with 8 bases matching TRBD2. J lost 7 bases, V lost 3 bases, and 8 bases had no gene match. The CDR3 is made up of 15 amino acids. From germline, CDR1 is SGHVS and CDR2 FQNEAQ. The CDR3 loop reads CASSFPSGLGNEQFF. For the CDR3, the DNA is TGTGCCAGCAGCTTTCCTAGCGGGTTGGGAAATGAGCAGTTCTTC.

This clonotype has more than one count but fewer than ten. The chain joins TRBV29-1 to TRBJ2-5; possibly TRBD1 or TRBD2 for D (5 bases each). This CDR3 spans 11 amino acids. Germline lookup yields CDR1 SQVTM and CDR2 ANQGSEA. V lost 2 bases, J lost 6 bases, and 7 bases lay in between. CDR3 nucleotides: TGCAGCGTTGAACGGGGCCAGACCCAGTACTTC. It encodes CSVERGQTQYF.

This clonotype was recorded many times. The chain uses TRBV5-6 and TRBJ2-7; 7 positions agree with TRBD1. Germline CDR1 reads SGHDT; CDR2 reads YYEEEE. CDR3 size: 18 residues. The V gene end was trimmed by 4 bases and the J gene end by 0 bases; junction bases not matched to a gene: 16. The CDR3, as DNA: TGTGCCAGCAGCCCGGGACAGCTTAGTGGCTCGAGCTCCTACGAGCAGTACTTC. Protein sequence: CASSPGQLSGSSSYEQYF. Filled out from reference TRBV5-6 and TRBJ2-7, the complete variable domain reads DAGVTQSPTHLIKTRGQQVTLRCSPKSGHDTVSWYQQALGQGPQFIFQYYEEEERQRGNFPDRFSGHQFPNYSSELNVNALLLGDSALYLCASSPGQLSGSSSYEQYFGPGTRLTVT.

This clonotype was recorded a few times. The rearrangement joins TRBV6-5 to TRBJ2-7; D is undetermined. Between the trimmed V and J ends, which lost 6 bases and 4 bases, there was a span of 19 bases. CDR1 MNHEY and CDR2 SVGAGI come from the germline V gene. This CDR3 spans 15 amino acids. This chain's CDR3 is CASRISNALPYEQYF. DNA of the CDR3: TGTGCCAGCAGGATTAGCAACGCCCTGCCTTACGAGCAGTACTTC.

In DNA, the CDR3 is TGTGCCAGCAGCCCCCTCCTGGTAAACACTGAAGCTTTCTTT. Encoded protein: CASSPLLVNTEAFF. This chain links TRBV7-2 with TRBJ1-1; no definite D call. This CDR3 comprises 14 residues. V was trimmed by 5 bases and J by 2 bases, leaving 12 bases between them. CDR1 and CDR2 (germline): SGHTA, FQGNSA.

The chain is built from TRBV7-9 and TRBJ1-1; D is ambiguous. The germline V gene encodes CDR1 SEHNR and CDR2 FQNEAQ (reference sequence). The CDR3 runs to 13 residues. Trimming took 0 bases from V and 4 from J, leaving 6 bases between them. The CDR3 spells CASSLAMATEAFF. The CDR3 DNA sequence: TGTGCCAGCAGCTTAGCAATGGCCACTGAAGCTTTCTTT.

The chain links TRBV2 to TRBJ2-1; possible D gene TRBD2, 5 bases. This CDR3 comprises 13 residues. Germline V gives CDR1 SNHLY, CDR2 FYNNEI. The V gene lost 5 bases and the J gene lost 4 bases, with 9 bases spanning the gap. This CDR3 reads CASSTGIYNEQFF. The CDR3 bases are TGTGCCAGCAGTACCGGGATATACAATGAGCAGTTCTTC.

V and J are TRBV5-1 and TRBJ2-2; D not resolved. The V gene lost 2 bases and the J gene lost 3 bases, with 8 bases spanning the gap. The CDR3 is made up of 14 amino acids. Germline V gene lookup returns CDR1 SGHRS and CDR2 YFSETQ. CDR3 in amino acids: CASSFHRDTGELFF. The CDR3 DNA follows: TGCGCCAGCAGCTTTCATAGGGACACCGGGGAGCTGTTTTTT.

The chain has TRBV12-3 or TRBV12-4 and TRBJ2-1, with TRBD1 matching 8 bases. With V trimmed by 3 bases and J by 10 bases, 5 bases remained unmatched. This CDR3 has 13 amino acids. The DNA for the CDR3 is TGTGCCAGCAGTTTTGGACAGGGTTACGAGCAGTTCTTC. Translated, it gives CASSFGQGYEQFF.